This T cell receptor beta chain derives from a study of shared clonotypes between healthy human individuals. Several immunoSEQ plates received, in even portions, the genomic DNA of each subset. The method was immunoSEQ multiplex PCR; TCRdb's version includes in-frame clones alone and lacks a portion of them. The repertoire includes roughly 1,500,000 clones, 98% of them detected once, and under 0.45% sits in the top ten. Donors were healthy HIV-negative adults without recent acute infections or vaccinations. Notes on this clone: The antigen is not known.

General observations from the study: How much donors shared clonotypes was expected to be affected by sequencing depth.

The clonotype comes from a man aged 30-40 years in good health. Sequencing used naive CD4+ T cells sorted from blood. As for subset: CD45RA+ positively selected.

CDR3 coding DNA: TGTGCCAGCAGTCTACCTAACCTTGGACAGGGAGGTTCCAATCAGCCCCAGCATTTT. Its translation is CASSLPNLGQGGSNQPQHF. This sequence joins TRBV28 and TRBJ1-5; 8 bases match TRBD1. The junction had 18 bases not matched to a gene; V was cut back by 5 bases and J by 3 bases. There are 19 residues in the CDR3. CDR1 and CDR2 (germline): MDHEN, SYDVKM.